The subject of this entry is one TCR beta chain. The sample is drawn from a study of blood T cells in healthy people across ages. The CDR3 has 12 residues. A second about 6 to 12 cycle PCR used barcoded and J-beta primers. In TCRdb, the 5' RACE reads were re-called with MiXCR into one record per CDR3 protein. Of nearly 800,000 distinct CDR3 sequences detected, around 50% appear once; the ten largest clones hold around 24%. The genes are TRBV12-3 or TRBV12-4 and TRBJ2-7; tentatively, D is TRBD1 (5 bases). TRBJ2-5 matches the DNA end more closely, so the J call is doubtful. The TCR sequence derives from a man aged 40-49 years in good health. Source material: blood. Here the CDR3 reads CASSLRGVTQYF. For the CDR3, the DNA is TGTGCCAGCAGTTTAAGGGGCGTGACCCAGTACTTC.